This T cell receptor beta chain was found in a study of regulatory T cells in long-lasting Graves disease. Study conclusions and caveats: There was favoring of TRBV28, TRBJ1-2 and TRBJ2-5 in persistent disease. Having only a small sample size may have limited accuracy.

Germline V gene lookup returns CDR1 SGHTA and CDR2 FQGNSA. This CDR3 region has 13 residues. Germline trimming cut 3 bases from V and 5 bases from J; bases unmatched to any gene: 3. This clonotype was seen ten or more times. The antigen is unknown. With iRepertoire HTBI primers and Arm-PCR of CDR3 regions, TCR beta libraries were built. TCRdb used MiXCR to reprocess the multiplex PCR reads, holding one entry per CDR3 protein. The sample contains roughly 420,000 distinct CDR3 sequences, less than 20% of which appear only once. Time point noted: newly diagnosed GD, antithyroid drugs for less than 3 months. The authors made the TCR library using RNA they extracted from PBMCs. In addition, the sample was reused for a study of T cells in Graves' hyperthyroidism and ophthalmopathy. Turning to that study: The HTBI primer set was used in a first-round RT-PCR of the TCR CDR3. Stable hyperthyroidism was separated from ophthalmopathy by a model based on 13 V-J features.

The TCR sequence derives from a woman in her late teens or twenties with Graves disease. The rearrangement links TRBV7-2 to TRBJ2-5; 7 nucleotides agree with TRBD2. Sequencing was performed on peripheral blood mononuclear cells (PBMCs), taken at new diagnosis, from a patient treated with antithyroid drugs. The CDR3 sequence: CASSFGLVETQYF. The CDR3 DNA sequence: TGTGCCAGCAGCTTTGGACTAGTGGAGACCCAGTACTTC.